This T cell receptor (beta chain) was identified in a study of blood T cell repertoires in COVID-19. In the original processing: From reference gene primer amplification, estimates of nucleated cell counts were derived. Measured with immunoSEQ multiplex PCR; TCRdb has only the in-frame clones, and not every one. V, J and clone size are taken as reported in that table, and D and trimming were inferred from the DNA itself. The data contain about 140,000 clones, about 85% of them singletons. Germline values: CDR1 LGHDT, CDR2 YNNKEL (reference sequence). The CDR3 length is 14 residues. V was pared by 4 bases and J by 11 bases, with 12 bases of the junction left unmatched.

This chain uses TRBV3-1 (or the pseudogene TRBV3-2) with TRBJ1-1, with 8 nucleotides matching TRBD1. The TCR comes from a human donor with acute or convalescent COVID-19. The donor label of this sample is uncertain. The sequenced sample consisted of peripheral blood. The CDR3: CASSPGTGLFRAFF. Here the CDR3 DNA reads TGTGCCAGCAGCCCCGGGACAGGACTTTTTAGGGCTTTCTTT.